The 14 T cell receptor beta chains presented below share a single source sample, sequenced in a study of T cell responses to AZD1222 COVID-19 vaccine. TCRdb keeps only in-frame clones here, not all; method: immunoSEQ multiplex PCR. The repertoire consists of around 110,000 clones, with about 90% occurring once and the leading ten covering more than 8%. The source material was peripheral blood, sampled 28 days after the second AZD1222 dose. The source of these receptors is an adult who received the AZD1222 COVID-19 vaccine.

This clone was detected once. This chain uses TRBV19 with TRBJ1-3, with unresolved D. The CDR3 length is 15 residues. Germline loops: CDR1 LNHDA, CDR2 SQIVND (reference sequence). The V gene lost 4 bases and the J gene lost 0 bases, with 10 bases spanning the gap. The CDR3 DNA reads TGTGCCAGTAGTACGGAGGAGGGCTCTGGAAACACCATATATTTT. Amino acid sequence: CASSTEEGSGNTIYF.

The chain combines TRBV24-1 with TRBJ2-1; weak D call: TRBD1 (5 bases). V dropped 3 bases and J dropped 8 bases, with 13 bases sitting between them. The germline V gene encodes CDR1 KGHDR and CDR2 SFDVKD. The CDR3 runs 14 residues. The CDR3 here is CATSDPTRVDEQFF. The CDR3, as DNA: TGTGCCACCAGTGATCCAACCAGGGTTGATGAGCAGTTCTTC.

The J gene is TRBJ1-5, the V gene TRBV19; no definite D call. V was cut by 8 bases and J by 0 bases, with 11 bases left in between. From germline, CDR1 is LNHDA and CDR2 SQIVND (reference sequence). The CDR3 consists of 14 residues. The CDR3 loop reads CASGRLNSNQPQHF. The CDR3 DNA reads as TGTGCCAGTGGGAGACTTAATAGCAATCAGCCCCAGCATTTT.

The J gene is TRBJ2-1, the V gene TRBV27, with TRBD2 matching over 15 bases. The V gene end was trimmed by 5 bases and the J gene end by 0 bases; junction bases not matched to a gene: 5. In germline, CDR1 is MNHEY, CDR2 SMNVEV (reference sequence). This CDR3 region has 18 residues. Written as DNA, the CDR3 is TGTGCCAGCAGTCCGGGGACTAGCGGGGGGAGCTCCTACAATGAGCAGTTCTTC. This encodes CASSPGTSGGSSYNEQFF.

This chain connects TRBV25-1 to TRBJ1-6; 10 bases align to TRBD1. V trimming: 3 bases; J trimming: 10 bases; junction bases outside the gene matches: 6. Per germline, CDR1 MGHDK and CDR2 SYGVNS. The CDR3 has 15 amino acids. The CDR3 bases are TGTGCCAGCAGTGAGGGGACAGGGGCGAAATCACCCCTCCACTTT. Its protein is CASSEGTGAKSPLHF.

The V call is TRBV19, the J call TRBJ2-2; no firm D call. The CDR3 spans 12 residues. Germline V gives CDR1 LNHDA, CDR2 SQIVND (reference sequence). V was cut by 6 bases and J by 4 bases, with 6 bases left in between. The CDR3 DNA reads as TGTGCCAGTAGCAGGACCACCGGGGAGCTGTTTTTT. Amino acid sequence: CASSRTTGELFF.

The chain recombines TRBV9 with TRBJ1-3, with D perhaps TRBD1 (5 bases). Trimming cost V 3 bases and J 2 bases, with 12 bases left between them. Germline V gives CDR1 SGDLS, CDR2 YYNGEE. The CDR3 loop spans 15 amino acids. Written as DNA, the CDR3 is TGTGCCAGCAGCGACTCAGGGAGTGCTGGAAACACCATATATTTT. This encodes CASSDSGSAGNTIYF.

The CDR3 DNA follows: TGCAGCGTCCGACCCGGGACTAACTATGGCTACACCTTC. It translates to CSVRPGTNYGYTF. This chain connects TRBV29-1 to TRBJ1-2, with unresolved D. Germline CDR1 is SQVTM and CDR2 is ANQGSEA. V was pared by 6 bases and J by 0 bases, with 11 bases between. The CDR3 is made up of 13 amino acids.

The count of this clone is one. The chain couples TRBV7-9 to TRBJ1-1; D might be TRBD1 (5 bases). Looked up from germline, CDR1 is SEHNR and CDR2 is FQNEAQ (reference sequence). The CDR3 contains 16 residues. Trimming shortened V by 1 base and J by 0 bases, and 12 bases separated the two germline ends. The CDR3 loop is CASSLVSETVNTEAFF. The CDR3 coding sequence is TGTGCCAGCAGCTTAGTATCCGAGACAGTGAACACTGAAGCTTTCTTT.

The chain couples TRBV7-3 to TRBJ1-1, with D uncertain. V dropped 4 bases and J dropped 4 bases, with 10 bases sitting between them. Germline V gene sequence: CDR1 SGHTA, CDR2 FQGTGA. This CDR3 comprises 13 residues. The CDR3 DNA reads TGTGCCAGCAGCTCGGGAGCCTCCACTGAAGCTTTCTTT. Amino acids: CASSSGASTEAFF. Full variable domain (missing parts from reference TRBV7-3 and TRBJ1-1): GAGVSQTPSNKVTEKGKYVELRCDPISGHTALYWYRQSLGQGPEFLIYFQGTGAADDSGLPNDRFFAVRPEGSVSTLKIQRTERGDSAVYLCASSSGASTEAFFGQGTRLTVV.

The CDR3 bases are TGTGCCAGTAGTTACGGACAGGTCCACAATCAGCCCCAGCATTTT. This sequence encodes CASSYGQVHNQPQHF. The chain employs TRBV19 and TRBJ1-5; 7 bases line up with TRBD1. Per the germline V gene, CDR1 is LNHDA and CDR2 is SQIVND (reference sequence). The junction had 7 bases not matched to a gene; V was cut back by 5 bases and J by 3 bases. The CDR3 spans 15 residues.

V usage is TRBV4-1 and J usage is TRBJ1-3; D call uncertain. The CDR3 spans 12 residues. Looked up from germline, CDR1 is MGHRA and CDR2 is YSYEKL. Trimming took off 3 bases at V and 4 bases at J, with 4 bases between the two ends. The CDR3 loop reads CASSHRGNTIYF. Here the CDR3 DNA reads TGCGCCAGCAGCCATCGCGGAAACACCATATATTTT.

The CDR3 nucleotides read TGTGCCAGCAGTGAAGGAGGGGAGGGACTCGCGCATTTT. Its protein is CASSEGGEGLAHF. The genes are TRBV6-1 and TRBJ1-5; D is possibly TRBD1 (5 bases). Germline V gives CDR1 MNHNS, CDR2 SASEGT. The CDR3 covers 13 residues. V lost 1 base to trimming and J lost 15 bases, with 16 bases between them.

The chain joins TRBV27 to TRBJ1-5; D unresolved. CDR3 length: 15 residues. The ends were cut back, 0 bases at V and 6 bases at J, with 12 bases in the middle. Germline CDR1 is MNHEY and CDR2 is SMNVEV (reference sequence). The CDR3 sequence is CASSLSGYGVQPQHF. The CDR3 DNA is TGTGCCAGCAGTTTATCAGGGTACGGTGTTCAGCCCCAGCATTTT.